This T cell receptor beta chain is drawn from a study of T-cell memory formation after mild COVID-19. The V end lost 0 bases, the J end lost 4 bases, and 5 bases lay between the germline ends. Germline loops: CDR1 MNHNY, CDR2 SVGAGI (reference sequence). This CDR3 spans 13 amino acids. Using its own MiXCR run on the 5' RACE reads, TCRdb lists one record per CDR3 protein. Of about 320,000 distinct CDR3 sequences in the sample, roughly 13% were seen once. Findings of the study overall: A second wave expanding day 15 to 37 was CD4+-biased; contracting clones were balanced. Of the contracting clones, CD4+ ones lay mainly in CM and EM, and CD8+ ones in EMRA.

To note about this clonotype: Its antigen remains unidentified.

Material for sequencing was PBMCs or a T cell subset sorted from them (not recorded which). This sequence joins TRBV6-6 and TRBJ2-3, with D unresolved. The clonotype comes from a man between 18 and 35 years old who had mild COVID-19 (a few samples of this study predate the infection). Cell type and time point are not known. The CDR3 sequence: CASSYSNADTQYF. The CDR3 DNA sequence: TGTGCCAGCAGTTACTCGAACGCAGATACGCAGTATTTT.